This TCR beta chain was identified in a study of shared clonotypes between healthy human individuals. Whole-study context: Each donor had three CD4 naive, three CD4 memory, two CD8 naive and one CD8 memory plate.

Negatively enriched CD4+ T cells were divided by CD45RA into naive and memory. Germline lookup yields CDR1 SGDLS and CDR2 YYNGEE. The ends were cut back, 0 bases at V and 5 bases at J, with 12 bases in the middle. The CDR3 covers 15 residues. The genomic DNA of each subset was split evenly across several immunoSEQ plates. TCRdb's copy holds only in-frame clones and misses some; the assay was immunoSEQ multiplex PCR. The sample gives about 1.5 million clones, 95% to 97% of which show up once; about 1.2% is in the top ten. Points from the study as a whole: Clonotype sharing among donors likely depends on sequencing depth.

On this clone: Its specificity is unknown.

V and J are TRBV9 and TRBJ1-5, with D perhaps matching TRBD1 (5 bases). The sequencing sample was made of naive CD4+ T cells sorted from blood. As to subset: CD45RA+ positively selected. The sequence was collected from a man aged 25 to 40 in good health. The CDR3 sequence is CASSVGGGLDQPQHF. In DNA form, the CDR3 reads TGTGCCAGCAGCGTAGGCGGGGGATTGGATCAGCCCCAGCATTTT.